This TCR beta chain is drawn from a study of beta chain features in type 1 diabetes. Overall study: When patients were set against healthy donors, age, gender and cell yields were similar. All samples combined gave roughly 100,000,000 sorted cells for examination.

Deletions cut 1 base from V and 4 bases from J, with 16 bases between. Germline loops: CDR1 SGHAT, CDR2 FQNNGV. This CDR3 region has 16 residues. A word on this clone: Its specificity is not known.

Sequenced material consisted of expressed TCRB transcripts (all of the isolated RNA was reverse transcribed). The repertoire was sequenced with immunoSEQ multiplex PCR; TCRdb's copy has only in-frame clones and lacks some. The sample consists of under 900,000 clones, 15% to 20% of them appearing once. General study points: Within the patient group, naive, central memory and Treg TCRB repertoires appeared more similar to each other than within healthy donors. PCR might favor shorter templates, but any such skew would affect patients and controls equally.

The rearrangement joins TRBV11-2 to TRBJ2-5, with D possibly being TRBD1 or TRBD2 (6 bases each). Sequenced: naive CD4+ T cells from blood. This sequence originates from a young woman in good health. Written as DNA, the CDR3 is TGTGCCAGCAGCTTAGTGAGTTCCGGGGGCAGAGAGACCCAGTACTTC. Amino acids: CASSLVSSGGRETQYF.